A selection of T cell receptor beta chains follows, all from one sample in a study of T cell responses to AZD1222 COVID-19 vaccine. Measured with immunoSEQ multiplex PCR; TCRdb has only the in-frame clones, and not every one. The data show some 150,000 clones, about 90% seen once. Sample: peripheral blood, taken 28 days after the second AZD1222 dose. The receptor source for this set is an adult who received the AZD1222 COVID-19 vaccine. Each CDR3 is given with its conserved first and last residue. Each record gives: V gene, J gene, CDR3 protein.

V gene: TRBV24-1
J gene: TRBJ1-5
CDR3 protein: CATSDTGTGGTVPQHF

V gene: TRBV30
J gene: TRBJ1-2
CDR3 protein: CAWTRDGDGYTF

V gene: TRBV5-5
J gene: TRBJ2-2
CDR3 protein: CASSSQTMREVRTGELFF

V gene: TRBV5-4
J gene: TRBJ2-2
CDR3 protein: CASSLSGAGELFF

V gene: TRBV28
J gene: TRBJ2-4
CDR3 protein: CASSLPGSGNIQYF

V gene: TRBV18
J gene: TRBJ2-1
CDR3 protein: CASSPPGGGVAYNEQFF

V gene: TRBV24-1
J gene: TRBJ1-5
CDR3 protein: CATSDSVADREYSNQPQHF

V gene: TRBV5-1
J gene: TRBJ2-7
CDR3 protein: CASSFGGGSYEQYF

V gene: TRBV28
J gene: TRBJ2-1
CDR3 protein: CASRKRWDEQFF

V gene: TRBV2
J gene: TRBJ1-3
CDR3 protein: CASSEAPGISGNTIYF

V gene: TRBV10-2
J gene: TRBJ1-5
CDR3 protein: CASRADRVQPQHF

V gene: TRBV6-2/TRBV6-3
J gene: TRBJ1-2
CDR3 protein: CASRPSNYGYTF

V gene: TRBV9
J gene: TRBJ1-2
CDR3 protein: CASSPSLVQGGGYTF

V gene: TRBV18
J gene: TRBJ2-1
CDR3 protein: CASSPGTGGYNEQFF

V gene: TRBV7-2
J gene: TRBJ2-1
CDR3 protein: CASSGLSQFF

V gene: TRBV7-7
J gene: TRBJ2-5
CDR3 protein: CASSLDPFVLAGARETQYF

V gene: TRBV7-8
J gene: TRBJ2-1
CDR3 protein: CASSPYPGQGAEQFF

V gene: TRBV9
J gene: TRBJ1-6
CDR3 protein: CASSVEDRGFSPLHF

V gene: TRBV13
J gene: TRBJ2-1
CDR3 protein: CASSPDGTSGREYNEQFF

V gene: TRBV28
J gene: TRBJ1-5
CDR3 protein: CASSLQSGGVLNQPQHF

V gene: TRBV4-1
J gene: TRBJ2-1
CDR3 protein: CATSSWGGSYNEQFF

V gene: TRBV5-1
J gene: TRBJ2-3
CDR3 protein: CASSFGQGMGTDTQYF

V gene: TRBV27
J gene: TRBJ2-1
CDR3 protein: CASSRFGTVDNEQFF

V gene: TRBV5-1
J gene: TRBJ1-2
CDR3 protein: CASSLYPTGVEGYTF

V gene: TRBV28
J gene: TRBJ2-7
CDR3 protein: CASSLMVRNEQYF

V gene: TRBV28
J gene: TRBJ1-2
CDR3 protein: CASRSGQAYGYTF

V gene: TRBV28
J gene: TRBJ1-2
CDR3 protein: CASSSTGVASYGYTF

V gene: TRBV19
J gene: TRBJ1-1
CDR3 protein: CASTSLLQSPADTEAFF

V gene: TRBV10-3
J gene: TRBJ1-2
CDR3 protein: CAISSDSLYGYTF

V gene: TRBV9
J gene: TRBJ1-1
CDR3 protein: CASSVGVGNTEAFF

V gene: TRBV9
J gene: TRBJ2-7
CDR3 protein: CASSVAPGGSYEQYF

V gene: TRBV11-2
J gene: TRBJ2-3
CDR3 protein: CASRKMTGGASDTQYF

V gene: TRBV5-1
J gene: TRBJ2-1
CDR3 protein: CASSLPTVNEQFF

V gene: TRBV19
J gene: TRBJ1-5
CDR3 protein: CASSYRDRGAGNQPQHF

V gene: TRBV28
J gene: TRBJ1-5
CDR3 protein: CASIFRGQGRNQPQHF

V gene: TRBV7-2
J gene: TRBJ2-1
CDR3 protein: CASSLLGGGTYNEQFF

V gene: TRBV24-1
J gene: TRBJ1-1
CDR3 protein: CATSDAVGGTEAFF

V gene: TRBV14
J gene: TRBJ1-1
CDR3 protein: CASRTPRTGRGPMNTEAFF

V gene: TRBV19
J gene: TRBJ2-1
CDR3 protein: CASQTHLNNEQFF

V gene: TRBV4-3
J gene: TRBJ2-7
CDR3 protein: CASSQESAGGNEQYF

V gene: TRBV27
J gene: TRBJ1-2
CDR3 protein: CASSTSGRTNYGYTF

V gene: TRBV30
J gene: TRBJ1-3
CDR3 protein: CAWAGNSGNTIYF

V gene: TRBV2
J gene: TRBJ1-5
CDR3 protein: CATAGTTGGSPQHF

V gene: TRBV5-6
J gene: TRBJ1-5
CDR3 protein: CASSLTGDSNQPQHF

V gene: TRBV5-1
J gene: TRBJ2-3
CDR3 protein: CASSEDRGTDTQYF

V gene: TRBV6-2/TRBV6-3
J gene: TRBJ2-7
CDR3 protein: CASSSLDRGLPWEQYF

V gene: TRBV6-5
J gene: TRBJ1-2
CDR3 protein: CASSRQATYGYTF

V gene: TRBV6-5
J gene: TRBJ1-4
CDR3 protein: CASSSHGPNEKLFF

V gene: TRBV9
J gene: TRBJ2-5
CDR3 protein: CASSPGQLQETQYF

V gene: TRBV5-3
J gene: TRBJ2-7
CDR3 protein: CARSSPSGNGEQYF

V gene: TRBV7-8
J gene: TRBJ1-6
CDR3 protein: CASSLPGEDTLHF

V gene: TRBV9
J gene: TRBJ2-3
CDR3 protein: CASSVSPDTTFTDTQYF

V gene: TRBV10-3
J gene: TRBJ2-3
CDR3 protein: CAISEGDRFTDTQYF

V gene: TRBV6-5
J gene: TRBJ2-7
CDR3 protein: CASSYSDRDYEQYF